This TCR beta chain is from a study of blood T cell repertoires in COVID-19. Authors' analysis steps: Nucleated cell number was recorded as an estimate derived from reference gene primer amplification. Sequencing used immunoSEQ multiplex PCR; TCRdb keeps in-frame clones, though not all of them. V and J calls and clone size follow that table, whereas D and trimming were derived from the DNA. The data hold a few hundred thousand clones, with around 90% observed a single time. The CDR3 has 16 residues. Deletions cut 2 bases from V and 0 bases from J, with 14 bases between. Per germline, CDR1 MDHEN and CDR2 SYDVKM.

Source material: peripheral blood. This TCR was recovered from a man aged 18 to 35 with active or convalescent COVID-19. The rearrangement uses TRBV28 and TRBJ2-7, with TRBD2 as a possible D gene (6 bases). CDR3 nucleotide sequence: TGTGCCAGCAGTTTAGGAGGGTACGGGGCCTCCTACGAGCAGTACTTC. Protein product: CASSLGGYGASYEQYF.